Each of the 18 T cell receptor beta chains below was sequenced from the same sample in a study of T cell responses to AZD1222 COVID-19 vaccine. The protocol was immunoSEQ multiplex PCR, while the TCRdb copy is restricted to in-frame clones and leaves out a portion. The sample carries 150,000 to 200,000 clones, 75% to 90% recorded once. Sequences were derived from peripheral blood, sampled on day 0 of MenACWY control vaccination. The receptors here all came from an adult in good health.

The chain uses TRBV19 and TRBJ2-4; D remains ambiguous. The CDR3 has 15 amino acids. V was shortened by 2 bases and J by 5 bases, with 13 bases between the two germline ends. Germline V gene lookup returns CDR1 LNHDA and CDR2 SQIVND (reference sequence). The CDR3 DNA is TGTGCCAGTAGTATACTCCCAAGGTCCCAAAACATTCAGTACTTC. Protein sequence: CASSILPRSQNIQYF. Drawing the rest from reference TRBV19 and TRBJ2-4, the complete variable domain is DGGITQSPKYLFRKEGQNVTLSCEQNLNHDAMYWYRQDPGQGLRLIYYSQIVNDFQKGDIAEGYSVSREKKESFPLTVTSAQKNPTAFYLCASSILPRSQNIQYFGAGTRLSVL.

CDR3 in amino acids: CASSLYRDGYTF. CDR3 sequence (DNA): TGTGCCAGCAGCTTATACAGGGACGGCTACACCTTC. The gene calls are TRBV5-6 and TRBJ1-2; D is perhaps TRBD1 (6 bases). Between the trimmed V and J ends, which lost 2 bases and 8 bases, there was a span of 10 bases. CDR3 length equals 12 residues. Germline V gene lookup returns CDR1 SGHDT and CDR2 YYEEEE.

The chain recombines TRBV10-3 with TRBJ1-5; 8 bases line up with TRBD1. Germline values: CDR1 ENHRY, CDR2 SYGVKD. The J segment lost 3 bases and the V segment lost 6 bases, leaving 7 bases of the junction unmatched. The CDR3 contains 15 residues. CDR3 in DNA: TGTGCCATCAGGGGGGCAGGGGGCGACAATCAGCCCCAGCATTTT. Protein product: CAIRGAGGDNQPQHF.

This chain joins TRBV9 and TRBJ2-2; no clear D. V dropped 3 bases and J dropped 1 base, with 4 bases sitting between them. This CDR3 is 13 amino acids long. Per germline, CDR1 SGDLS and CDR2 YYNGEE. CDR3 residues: CASSGENTGELFF. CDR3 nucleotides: TGTGCCAGCAGCGGGGAGAACACCGGGGAGCTGTTTTTT.

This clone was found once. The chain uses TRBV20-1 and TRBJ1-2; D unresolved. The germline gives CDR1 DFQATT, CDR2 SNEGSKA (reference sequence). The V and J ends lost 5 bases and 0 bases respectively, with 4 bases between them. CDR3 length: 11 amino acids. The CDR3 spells CSALANYGYTF. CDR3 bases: TGCAGTGCTTTAGCTAACTATGGCTACACCTTC.

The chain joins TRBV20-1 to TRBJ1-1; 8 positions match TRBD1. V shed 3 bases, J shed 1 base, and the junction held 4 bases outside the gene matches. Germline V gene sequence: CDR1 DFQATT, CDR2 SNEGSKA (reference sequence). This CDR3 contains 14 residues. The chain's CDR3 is CSASQGAPNTEAFF. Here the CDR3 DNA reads TGCAGTGCTAGTCAGGGGGCTCCGAACACTGAAGCTTTCTTT.

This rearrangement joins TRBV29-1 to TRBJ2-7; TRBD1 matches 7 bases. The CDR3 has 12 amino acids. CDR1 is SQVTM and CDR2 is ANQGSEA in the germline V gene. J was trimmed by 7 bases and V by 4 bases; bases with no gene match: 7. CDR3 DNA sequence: TGCAGCGTTGGCCGGGACAGAGGGGAGCAGTACTTC. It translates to CSVGRDRGEQYF.

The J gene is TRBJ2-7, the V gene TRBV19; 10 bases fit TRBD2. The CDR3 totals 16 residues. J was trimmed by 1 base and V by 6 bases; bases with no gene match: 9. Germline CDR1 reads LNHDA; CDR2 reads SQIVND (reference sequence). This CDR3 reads CASSPGLARNSYEQYF. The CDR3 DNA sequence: TGTGCCAGTAGCCCGGGACTAGCGCGTAATTCCTACGAGCAGTACTTC.

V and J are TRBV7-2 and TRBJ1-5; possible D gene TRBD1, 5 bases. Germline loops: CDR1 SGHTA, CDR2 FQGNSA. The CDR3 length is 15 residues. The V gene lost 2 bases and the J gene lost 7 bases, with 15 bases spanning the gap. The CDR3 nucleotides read TGTGCCAGCAGCTTAAGGTGGGGGGGAGAGCAGCCCCAGCATTTT. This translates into CASSLRWGGEQPQHF.

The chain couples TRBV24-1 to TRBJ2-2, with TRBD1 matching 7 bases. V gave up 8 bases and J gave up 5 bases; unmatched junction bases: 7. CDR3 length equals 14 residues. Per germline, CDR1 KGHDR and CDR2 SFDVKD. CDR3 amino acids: CATKDRDETGELFF. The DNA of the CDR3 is TGTGCCACCAAAGACAGGGACGAAACCGGGGAGCTGTTTTTT.

CDR3 in DNA: TGTGCCAGCAGTTACTCTTTAGCTTACAATCAGCCCCAGCATTTT. Its translation: CASSYSLAYNQPQHF. J is TRBJ1-5 and V is TRBV6-2 or TRBV6-3, with D hard to call. Trimming stripped 0 bases from V and 3 bases from J, with 9 bases between. Looked up from germline, CDR1 is MNHEY and CDR2 is SVGEGT. This CDR3 is 15 amino acids long.

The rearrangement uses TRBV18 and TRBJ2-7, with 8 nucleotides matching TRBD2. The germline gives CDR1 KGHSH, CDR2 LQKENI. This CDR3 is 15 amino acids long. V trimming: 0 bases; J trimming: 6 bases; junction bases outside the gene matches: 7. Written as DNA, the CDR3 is TGTGCCAGCTCACCACCGGGACTAGTATCGAGCGAGCAGTACTTC. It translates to CASSPPGLVSSEQYF.

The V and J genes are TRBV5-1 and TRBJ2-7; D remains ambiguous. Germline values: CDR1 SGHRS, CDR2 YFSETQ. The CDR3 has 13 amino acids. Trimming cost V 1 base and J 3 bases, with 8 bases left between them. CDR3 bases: TGCGCCAGCAGCTTGTTTGCAGACTACGAGCAGTACTTC. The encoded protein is CASSLFADYEQYF.

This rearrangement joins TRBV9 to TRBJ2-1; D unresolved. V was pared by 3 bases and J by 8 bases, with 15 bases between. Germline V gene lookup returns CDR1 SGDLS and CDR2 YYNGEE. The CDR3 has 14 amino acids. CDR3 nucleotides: TGTGCCAGCAGCGCTCCCCGCCGCCCGGATGAGCAGTTCTTC. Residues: CASSAPRRPDEQFF.

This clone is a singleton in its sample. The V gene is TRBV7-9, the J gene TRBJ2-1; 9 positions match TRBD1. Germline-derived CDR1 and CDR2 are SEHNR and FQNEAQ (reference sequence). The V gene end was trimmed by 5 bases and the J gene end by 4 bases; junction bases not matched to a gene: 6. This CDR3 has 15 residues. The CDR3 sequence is CASSTAGTGYNEQFF. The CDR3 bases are TGTGCCAGCAGCACCGCCGGGACAGGGTACAATGAGCAGTTCTTC. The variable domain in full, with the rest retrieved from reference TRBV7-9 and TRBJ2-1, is DTGVSQNPRHKITKRGQNVTFRCDPISEHNRLYWYRQTLGQGPEFLTYFQNEAQLEKSRLLSDRFSAERPKGSFSTLEIQRTEQGDSAMYLCASSTAGTGYNEQFFGPGTRLTVL.

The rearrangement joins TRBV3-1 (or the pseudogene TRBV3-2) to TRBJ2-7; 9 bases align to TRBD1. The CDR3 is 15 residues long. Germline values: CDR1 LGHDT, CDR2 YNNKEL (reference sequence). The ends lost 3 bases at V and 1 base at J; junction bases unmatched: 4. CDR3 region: CASSHTGGLSYEQYF. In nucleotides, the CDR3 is TGTGCCAGCAGCCACACAGGGGGCTTATCCTACGAGCAGTACTTC.

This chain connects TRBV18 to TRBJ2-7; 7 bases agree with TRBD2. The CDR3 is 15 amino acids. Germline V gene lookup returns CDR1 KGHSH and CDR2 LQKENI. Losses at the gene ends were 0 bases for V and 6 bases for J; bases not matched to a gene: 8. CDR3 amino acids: CASSPPAGDSAEQYF. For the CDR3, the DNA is TGTGCCAGCTCACCACCGGCGGGAGACAGCGCCGAGCAGTACTTC.

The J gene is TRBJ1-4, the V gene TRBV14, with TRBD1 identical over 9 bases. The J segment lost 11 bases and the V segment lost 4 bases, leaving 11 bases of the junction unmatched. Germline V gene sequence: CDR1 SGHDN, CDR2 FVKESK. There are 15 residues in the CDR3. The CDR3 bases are TGTGCCAGCAGCCCCCCCGGGACAGGGTTCGTCAAACTGTTTTTT. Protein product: CASSPPGTGFVKLFF.